This paragraph covers one T cell receptor beta chain sequence. This entry belongs to a study of cytomegalovirus exposure and HLA in healthy donors. This CDR3 region has 16 residues. The germline V gene encodes CDR1 SGHNT and CDR2 YYREEE (reference sequence). The V and J ends lost 3 bases and 1 base, in that order; junction bases with no gene match: 7. Researchers ran the PCR with 60 Vbeta and 13 Jbeta primers. The protocol was immunoSEQ multiplex PCR, while the TCRdb copy is restricted to in-frame clones and leaves out a portion. The repertoire holds approximately 100,000 clones, approximately 71% seen once, with about 5% in the top ten.

This clonotype was sampled from a woman aged 70-85 years in good health and CMV-seropositive. The sequencing sample was made of PBMCs. This chain connects TRBV5-4 to TRBJ2-4, with 7 bases lining up with TRBD2. The CDR3 loop is CASSWGGTTAKNIQYF. CDR3 bases: TGTGCCAGCAGCTGGGGGGGGACTACTGCCAAAAACATTCAGTACTTC.